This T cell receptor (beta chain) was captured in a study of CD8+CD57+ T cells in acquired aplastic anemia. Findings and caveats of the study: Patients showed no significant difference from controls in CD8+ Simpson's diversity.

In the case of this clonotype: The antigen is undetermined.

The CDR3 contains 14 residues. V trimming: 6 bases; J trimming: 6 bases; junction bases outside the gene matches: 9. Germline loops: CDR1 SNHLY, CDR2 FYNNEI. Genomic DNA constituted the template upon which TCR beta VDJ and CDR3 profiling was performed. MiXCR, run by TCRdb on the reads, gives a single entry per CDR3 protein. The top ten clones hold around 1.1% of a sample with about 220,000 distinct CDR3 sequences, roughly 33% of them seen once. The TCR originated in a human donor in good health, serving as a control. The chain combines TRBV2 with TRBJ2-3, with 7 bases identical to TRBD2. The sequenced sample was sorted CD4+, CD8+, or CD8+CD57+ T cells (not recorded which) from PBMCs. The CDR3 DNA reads TGTGCCAGCAGGGCGGGGGAACCTCCGGATACGCAGTATTTT. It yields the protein CASRAGEPPDTQYF.